This T cell receptor beta chain was recorded in a study of glioma-infiltrating T cells. The CDR3 is made up of 15 amino acids. V gave up 7 bases and J gave up 0 bases, with 13 bases separating them. Looked up from germline, CDR1 is LNHDA and CDR2 is SQIVND (reference sequence). The iRepertoire nested amplicon-rescue multiplex PCR amplified TCR alpha and beta CDR3s from RNA. TCRdb re-analysed the multiplex PCR reads in MiXCR, keeping a single row per CDR3 protein. The sample contains roughly 130,000 distinct CDR3 sequences, about 22% of which appear only once. Input material: glioma tissue, nonneoplastic brain tissue, or PBMCs (not recorded which). J is TRBJ1-5 and V is TRBV19; D is possibly TRBD1 (5 bases). This sequence was found in a human donor with low-grade glioma or glioblastoma, undergoing nonglioma brain surgery, or in good health (not recorded which). CDR3 nucleotides: TGTGCCAGTATTGGGGCGGATTATAGCAATCAGCCCCAGCATTTT. It is translated as CASIGADYSNQPQHF.